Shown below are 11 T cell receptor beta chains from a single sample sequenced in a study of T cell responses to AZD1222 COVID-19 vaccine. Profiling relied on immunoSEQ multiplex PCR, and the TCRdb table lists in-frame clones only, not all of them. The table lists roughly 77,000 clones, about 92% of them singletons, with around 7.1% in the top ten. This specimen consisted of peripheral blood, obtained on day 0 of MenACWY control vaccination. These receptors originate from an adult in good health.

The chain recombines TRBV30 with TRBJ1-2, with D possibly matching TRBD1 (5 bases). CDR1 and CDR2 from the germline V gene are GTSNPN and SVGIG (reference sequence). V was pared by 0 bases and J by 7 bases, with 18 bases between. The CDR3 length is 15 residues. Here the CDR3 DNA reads TGTGCCTGGAGTGTACTGGGGCAGGGCGCGGGTGGCTACACCTTC. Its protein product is CAWSVLGQGAGGYTF.

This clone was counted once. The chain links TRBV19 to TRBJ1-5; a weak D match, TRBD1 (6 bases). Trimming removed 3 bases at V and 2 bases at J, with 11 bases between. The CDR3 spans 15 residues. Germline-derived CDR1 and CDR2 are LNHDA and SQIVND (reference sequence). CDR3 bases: TGTGCCAGTAGTATCGGACAGATAGGCAATCAGCCCCAGCATTTT. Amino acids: CASSIGQIGNQPQHF.

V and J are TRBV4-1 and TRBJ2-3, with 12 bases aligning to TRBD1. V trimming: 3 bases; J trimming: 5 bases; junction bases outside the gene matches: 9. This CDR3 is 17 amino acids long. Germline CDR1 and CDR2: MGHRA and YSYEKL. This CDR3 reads CASSHGWGTGGVDTQYF. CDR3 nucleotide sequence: TGCGCCAGCAGCCATGGATGGGGGACAGGGGGCGTAGATACGCAGTATTTT.

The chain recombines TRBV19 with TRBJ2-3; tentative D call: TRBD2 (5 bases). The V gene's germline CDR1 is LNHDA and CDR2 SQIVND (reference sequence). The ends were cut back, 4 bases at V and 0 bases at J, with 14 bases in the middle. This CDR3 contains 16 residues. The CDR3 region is CASSRGLGISTDTQYF. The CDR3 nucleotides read TGTGCCAGTAGTAGAGGACTGGGGATTAGCACAGATACGCAGTATTTT.

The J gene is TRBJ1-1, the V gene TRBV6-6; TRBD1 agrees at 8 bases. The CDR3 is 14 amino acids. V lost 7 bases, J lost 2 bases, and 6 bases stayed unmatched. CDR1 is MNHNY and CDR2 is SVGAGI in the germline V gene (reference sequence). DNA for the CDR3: TGTGCCAGCACCGCAGACAGGGGAAACACTGAAGCTTTCTTT. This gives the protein CASTADRGNTEAFF.

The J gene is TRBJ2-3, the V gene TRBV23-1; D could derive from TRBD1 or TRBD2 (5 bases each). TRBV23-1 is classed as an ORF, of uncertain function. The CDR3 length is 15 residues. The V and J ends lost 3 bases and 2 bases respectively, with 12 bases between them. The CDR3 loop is CASSHRGRITDTQYF. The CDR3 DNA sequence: TGCGCCAGCAGTCACCGGGGACGGATCACAGATACGCAGTATTTT.

CDR3: CASSSPAGGNTEAFF. The CDR3, as DNA: TGTGCCAGCAGTTCTCCGGCAGGGGGGAACACTGAAGCTTTCTTT. The chain employs TRBV6-2 or TRBV6-3 and TRBJ1-1; the match to TRBD1 covers 7 bases. Per germline, CDR1 MNHEY and CDR2 SVGEGT. The CDR3 is made up of 15 amino acids. J was trimmed by 1 base and V by 4 bases; bases with no gene match: 6.

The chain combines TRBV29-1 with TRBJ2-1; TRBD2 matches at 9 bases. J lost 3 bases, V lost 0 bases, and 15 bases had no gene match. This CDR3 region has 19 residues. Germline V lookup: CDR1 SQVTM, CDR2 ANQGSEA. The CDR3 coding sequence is TGCAGCGTTGAAGATCCAGGTAGCGGGAGAGTCAGCTACTACAATGAGCAGTTCTTC. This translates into CSVEDPGSGRVSYYNEQFF.

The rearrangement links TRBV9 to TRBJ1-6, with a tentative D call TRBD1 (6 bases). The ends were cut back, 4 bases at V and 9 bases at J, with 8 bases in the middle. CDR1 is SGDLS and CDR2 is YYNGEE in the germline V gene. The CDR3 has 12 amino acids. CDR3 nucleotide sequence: TGTGCCAGCAGCACAGGGATTTCACCCCTCCACTTT. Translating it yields CASSTGISPLHF.

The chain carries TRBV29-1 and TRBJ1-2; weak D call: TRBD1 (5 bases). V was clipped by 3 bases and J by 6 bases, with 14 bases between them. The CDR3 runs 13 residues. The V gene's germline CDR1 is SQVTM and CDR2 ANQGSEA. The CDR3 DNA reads TGCAGCGTTGAGTTCCAGGGACGAGATGGCTACACCTTC. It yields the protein CSVEFQGRDGYTF.

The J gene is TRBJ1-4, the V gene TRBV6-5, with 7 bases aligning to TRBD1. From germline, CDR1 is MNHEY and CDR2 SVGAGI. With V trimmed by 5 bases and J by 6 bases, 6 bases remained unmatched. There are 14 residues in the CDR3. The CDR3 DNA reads TGTGCCAGCAGTCGACAGGGTCGGGATGAAAAACTGTTTTTT. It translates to CASSRQGRDEKLFF.